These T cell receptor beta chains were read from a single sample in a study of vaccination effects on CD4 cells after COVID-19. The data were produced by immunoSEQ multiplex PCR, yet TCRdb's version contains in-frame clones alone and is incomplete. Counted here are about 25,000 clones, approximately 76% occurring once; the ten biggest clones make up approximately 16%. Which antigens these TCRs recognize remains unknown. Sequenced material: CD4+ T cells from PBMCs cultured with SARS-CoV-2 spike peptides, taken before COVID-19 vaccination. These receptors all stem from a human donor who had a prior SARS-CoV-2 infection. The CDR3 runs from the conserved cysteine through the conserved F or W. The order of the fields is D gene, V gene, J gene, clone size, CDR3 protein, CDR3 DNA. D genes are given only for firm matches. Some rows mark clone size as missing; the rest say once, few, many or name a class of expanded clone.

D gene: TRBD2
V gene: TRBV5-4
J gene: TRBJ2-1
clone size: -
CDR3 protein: CASSRRGLVAGEQFF
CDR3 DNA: TGTGCCAGCAGCCGGCGGGGACTAGTAGCTGGAGAGCAGTTCTTC

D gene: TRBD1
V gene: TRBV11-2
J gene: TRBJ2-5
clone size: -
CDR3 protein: CASQPLKGQVPVTQYF
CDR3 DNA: TGTGCCAGCCAACCGTTGAAGGGACAGGTTCCAGTGACCCAGTACTTC

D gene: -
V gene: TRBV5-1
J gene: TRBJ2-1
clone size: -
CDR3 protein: CASSAGTVYNEQFF
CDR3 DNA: TGCGCCAGCAGCGCCGGGACGGTGTACAATGAGCAGTTCTTC

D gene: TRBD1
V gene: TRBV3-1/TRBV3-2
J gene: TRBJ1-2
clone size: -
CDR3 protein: CASSLNQGATIYGYTF
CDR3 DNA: TGTGCCAGCAGCCTGAACCAGGGGGCGACGATCTATGGCTACACCTTC

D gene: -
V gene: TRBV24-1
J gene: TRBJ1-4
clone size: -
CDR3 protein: CATSSSGRTNEKLFF
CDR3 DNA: TGTGCCACCAGTTCGTCAGGGCGAACTAATGAAAAACTGTTTTTT

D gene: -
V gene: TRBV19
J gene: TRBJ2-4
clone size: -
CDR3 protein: CASSITGTKNIQYF
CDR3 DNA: TGTGCCAGTAGTATTACAGGGACCAAAAACATTCAGTACTTC

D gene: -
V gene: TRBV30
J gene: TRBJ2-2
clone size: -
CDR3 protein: CAWNIGRIYTGELFF
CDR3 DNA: TGTGCCTGGAACATAGGACGAATCTACACCGGGGAGCTGTTTTTT

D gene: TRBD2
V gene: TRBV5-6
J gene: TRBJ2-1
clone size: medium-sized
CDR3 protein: CASSAVGSGRYNEQFF
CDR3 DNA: TGTGCCAGCAGCGCCGTGGGTAGCGGGAGATACAATGAGCAGTTCTTC

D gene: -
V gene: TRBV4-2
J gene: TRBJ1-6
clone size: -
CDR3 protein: CASSQESPRTDNSPLHF
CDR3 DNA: TGTGCCAGCAGCCAAGAGAGTCCTCGCACCGATAATTCACCCCTCCACTTT

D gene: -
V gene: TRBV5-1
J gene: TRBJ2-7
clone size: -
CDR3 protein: CASSLPANEQYF
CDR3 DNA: TGCGCCAGCAGCTTGCCAGCCAACGAGCAGTACTTC

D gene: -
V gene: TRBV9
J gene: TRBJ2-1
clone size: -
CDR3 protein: CASSVDPAAYNEQFF
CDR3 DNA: TGTGCCAGCAGCGTAGATCCAGCGGCCTACAATGAGCAGTTCTTC

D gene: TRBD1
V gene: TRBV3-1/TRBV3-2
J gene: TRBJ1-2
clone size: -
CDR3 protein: CASSHRQGGYTF
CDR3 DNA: TGTGCCAGCAGCCACAGACAGGGCGGCTACACCTTC

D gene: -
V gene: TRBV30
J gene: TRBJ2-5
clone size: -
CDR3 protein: CAWSVGPDPSSRETQYF
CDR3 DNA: TGTGCCTGGAGTGTAGGTCCGGACCCCTCGAGTCGCGAGACCCAGTACTTC

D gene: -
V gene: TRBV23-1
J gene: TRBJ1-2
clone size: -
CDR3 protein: CASSLLMGHPGYGYTF
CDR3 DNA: TGCGCCAGCAGTCTTCTCATGGGACACCCAGGCTATGGCTACACCTTC

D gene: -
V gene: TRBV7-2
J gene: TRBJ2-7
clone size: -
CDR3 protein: CASSTPGRAF
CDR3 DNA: TGTGCCAGCAGCACCCCGGGAAGAGCCTTC

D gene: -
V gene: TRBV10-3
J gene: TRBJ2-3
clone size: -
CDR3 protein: CAISELRGSVGADTQYF
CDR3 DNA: TGTGCCATCAGTGAACTGAGAGGGTCTGTGGGGGCAGATACGCAGTATTTT

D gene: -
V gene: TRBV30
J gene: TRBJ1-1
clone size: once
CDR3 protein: CAWSVRKGNMNTEAFF
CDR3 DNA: TGTGCCTGGAGTGTACGGAAGGGGAACATGAACACTGAAGCTTTCTTT

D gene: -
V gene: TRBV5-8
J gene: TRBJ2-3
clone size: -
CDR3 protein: CASSFRDWGDTQYF
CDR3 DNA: TGTGCCAGCAGCTTCCGGGACTGGGGAGATACGCAGTATTTT

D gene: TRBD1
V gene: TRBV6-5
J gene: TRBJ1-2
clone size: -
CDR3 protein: CASSYTGTGTNYGYTF
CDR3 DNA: TGTGCCAGCAGTTACACCGGGACAGGGACTAACTATGGCTACACCTTC

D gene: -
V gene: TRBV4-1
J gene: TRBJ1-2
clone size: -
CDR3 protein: CASRPTGGLKHGYTF
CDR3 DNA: TGCGCCAGCAGACCGACAGGAGGGTTAAAGCATGGCTACACCTTC

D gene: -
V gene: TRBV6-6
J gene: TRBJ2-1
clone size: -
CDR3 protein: CASSRDYNEQFF
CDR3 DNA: TGTGCCAGCAGTCGGGATTACAATGAGCAGTTCTTC

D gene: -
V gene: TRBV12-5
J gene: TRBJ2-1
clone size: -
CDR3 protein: CASGLGGGWLNEQFF
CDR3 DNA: TGTGCTAGTGGTTTGGGGGGGGGCTGGTTGAATGAGCAGTTCTTC

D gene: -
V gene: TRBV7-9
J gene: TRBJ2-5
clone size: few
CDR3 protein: CASSKGSGGAGKETQYF
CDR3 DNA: TGTGCCAGCAGCAAGGGGAGCGGTGGGGCAGGGAAGGAGACCCAGTACTTC

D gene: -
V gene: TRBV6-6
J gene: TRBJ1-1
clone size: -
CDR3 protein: CASSYTAGDTEAFF
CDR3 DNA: TGTGCCAGCAGTTATACCGCCGGGGACACTGAAGCTTTCTTT

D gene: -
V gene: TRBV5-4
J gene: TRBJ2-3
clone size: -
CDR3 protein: CASSLRYRVADTQYF
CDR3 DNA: TGTGCCAGCAGCTTGAGGTACAGGGTAGCAGATACGCAGTATTTT

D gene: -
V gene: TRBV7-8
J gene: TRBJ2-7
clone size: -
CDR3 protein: CASSLNPGTPGRQYF
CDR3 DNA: TGTGCCAGCAGCCTAAACCCCGGGACTCCCGGGCGGCAGTACTTC

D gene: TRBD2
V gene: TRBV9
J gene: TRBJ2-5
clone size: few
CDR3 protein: CASSPGTSGGALETQYF
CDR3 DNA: TGTGCCAGCAGCCCAGGGACTAGCGGGGGGGCCCTGGAGACCCAGTACTTC

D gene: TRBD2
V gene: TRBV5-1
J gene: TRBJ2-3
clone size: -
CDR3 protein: CASSTTSGSGSDTQYF
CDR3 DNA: TGCGCCAGCAGCACGACTAGCGGGAGTGGTTCAGATACGCAGTATTTT

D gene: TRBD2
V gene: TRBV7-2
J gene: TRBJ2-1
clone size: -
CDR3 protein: CASSPRSGGHNEQFF
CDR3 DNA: TGTGCCAGCAGCCCCCGATCGGGGGGGCACAATGAGCAGTTCTTC

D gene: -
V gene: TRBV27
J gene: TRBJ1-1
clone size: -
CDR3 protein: CASSRLEWVGMSTEAFF
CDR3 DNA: TGTGCCAGCAGTCGACTAGAGTGGGTAGGAATGAGCACTGAAGCTTTCTTT

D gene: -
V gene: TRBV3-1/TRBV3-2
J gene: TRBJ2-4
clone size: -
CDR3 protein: CASSQLTSSDIQYF
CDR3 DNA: TGTGCCAGCAGCCAGCTTACTAGCTCAGACATTCAGTACTTC

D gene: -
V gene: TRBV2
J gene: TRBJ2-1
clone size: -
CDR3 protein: CASLTGTEQFF
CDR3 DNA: TGTGCCAGCCTCACCGGGACTGAGCAGTTCTTC

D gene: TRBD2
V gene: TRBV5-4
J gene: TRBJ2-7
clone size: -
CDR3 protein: CASSLAAGADYEQYF
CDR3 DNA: TGTGCCAGCAGCTTGGCCGCGGGAGCGGACTACGAGCAGTACTTC

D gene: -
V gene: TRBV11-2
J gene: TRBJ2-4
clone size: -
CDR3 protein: CASTRGGYLAKNIQYF
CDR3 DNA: TGTGCCAGCACTCGTGGCGGGTATCTAGCCAAAAACATTCAGTACTTC

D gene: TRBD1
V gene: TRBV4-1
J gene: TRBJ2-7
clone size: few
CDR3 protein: CASSPVGQGDAYEQYF
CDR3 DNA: TGCGCCAGCAGCCCTGTAGGCCAGGGGGATGCCTACGAGCAGTACTTC

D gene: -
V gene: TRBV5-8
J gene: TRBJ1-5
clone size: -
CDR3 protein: CASSRWGDQPQHF
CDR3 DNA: TGTGCCAGCAGCCGTTGGGGGGATCAGCCCCAGCATTTT

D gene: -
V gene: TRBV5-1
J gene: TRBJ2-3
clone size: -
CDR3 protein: CASSPGLGGDTQYF
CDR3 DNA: TGCGCCAGCAGCCCCGGACTAGGGGGAGATACGCAGTATTTT

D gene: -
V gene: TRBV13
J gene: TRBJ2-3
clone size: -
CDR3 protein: CASSSAGTDTQYF
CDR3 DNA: TGTGCCAGCAGCTCCGCCGGCACAGATACGCAGTATTTT

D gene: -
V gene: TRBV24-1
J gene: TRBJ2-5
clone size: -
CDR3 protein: CATSDLEGIEETQYF
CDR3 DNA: TGTGCCACCAGTGATTTGGAGGGAATTGAAGAGACCCAGTACTTC

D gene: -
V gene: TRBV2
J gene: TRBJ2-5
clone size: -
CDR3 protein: CASSVEAVRKTQYF
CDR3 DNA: TGTGCCAGCAGTGTGGAGGCGGTGAGAAAGACCCAGTACTTC

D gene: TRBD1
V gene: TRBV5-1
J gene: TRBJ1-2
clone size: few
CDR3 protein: CASSQGTGYGYTF
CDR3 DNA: TGCGCCAGCAGCCAAGGGACAGGGTATGGCTACACCTTC

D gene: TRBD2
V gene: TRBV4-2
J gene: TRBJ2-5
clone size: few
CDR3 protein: CASSQPGGSGVETQYF
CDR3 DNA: TGTGCCAGCAGCCAGCCGGGGGGGTCGGGAGTCGAGACCCAGTACTTC

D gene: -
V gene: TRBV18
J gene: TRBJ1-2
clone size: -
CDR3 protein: CASSPPSAPSAGYTF
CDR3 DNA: TGTGCCAGCTCACCACCGTCCGCGCCGTCGGCTGGCTACACCTTC

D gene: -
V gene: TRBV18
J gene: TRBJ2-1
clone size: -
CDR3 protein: CASSPPSSYNEQFF
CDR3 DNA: TGTGCCAGCTCACCCCCCAGTTCCTACAATGAGCAGTTCTTC

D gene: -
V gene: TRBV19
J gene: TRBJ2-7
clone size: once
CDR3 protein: CASSIGVGGYEQYF
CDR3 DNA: TGTGCCAGTAGTATTGGGGTAGGGGGCTACGAGCAGTACTTC

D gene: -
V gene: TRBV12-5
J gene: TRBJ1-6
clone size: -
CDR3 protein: CASAPGSYNSPLHF
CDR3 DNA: TGTGCTAGTGCCCCCGGGTCGTATAATTCACCCCTCCACTTT

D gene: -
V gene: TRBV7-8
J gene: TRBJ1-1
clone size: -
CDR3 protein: CASSPGTEQAFF
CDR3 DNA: TGTGCCAGCAGCCCGGGGACTGAGCAAGCTTTCTTT

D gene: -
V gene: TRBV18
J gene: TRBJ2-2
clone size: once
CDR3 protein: CASSPYERTANTGELFF
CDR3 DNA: TGTGCCAGCTCACCCTACGAAAGGACCGCGAACACCGGGGAGCTGTTTTTT

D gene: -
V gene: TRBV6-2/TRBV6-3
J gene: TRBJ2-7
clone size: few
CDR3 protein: CASSYASEQYF
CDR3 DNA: TGTGCCAGCAGTTATGCAAGCGAGCAGTACTTC

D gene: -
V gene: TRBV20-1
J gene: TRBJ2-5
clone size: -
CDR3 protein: CSARATGRAQETQYF
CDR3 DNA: TGCAGTGCTCGTGCGACAGGGAGGGCCCAAGAGACCCAGTACTTC

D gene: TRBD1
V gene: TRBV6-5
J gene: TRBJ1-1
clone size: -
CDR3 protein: CASTRTGYTEAFF
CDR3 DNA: TGTGCCAGCACTAGGACAGGGTACACTGAAGCTTTCTTT

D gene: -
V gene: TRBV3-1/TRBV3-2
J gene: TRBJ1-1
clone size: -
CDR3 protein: CASSPISGAEAFF
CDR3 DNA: TGTGCCAGCAGCCCCATTTCAGGAGCTGAAGCTTTCTTT